These T cell receptor beta chains were read from a single sample in a study of patients and donors after allogeneic stem cell transplantation. TCRdb used MiXCR to reprocess the RT-PCR reads, holding one entry per CDR3 protein. The top ten hold 11% of the sample, which has a few hundred thousand distinct CDR3 sequences, 38% seen once. Material: blood, either unsorted or a sorted T cell fraction (not recorded which). These receptors originate from a human donor who was either an allogeneic HSCT recipient or a stem cell or donor lymphocyte infusion donor (not recorded which). It is not recorded whose cells these are; they may come from a transplant donor. Each CDR3 is given with its conserved first and last residue. A D gene is named only where the DNA matches it firmly. Some rows mark clone size as missing; the rest say once, few, many or name a class of expanded clone.

J gene	V gene	D gene	clone size	CDR3 DNA	CDR3 protein
TRBJ1-1	TRBV20-1	NA	NA	TGCAGTGCTAGGAAAGATACTGAAGCTTTCTTT	CSARKDTEAFF
TRBJ1-1	TRBV7-2	NA	NA	TGTGCCAGCAGCTTAGGCAAGAACACTGAAGCTTTCTTT	CASSLGKNTEAFF
TRBJ2-7	TRBV6-2/TRBV6-3	NA	few	TGTGCCAGCAGTTACTCCTCAGGGGCTATCTACGAGCAGTACTTC	CASSYSSGAIYEQYF
TRBJ2-7	TRBV3-1	NA	NA	TGTGCCAGCAGTCTGATGGGGGGCGCGATGTACTTC	CASSLMGGAMYF
TRBJ1-1	TRBV6-5	NA	few	TGTGCCAGCAGTTACGAGGGGGAGAACACTGAAGCTTTCTTT	CASSYEGENTEAFF
TRBJ2-1	TRBV4-2	NA	NA	TGTGCCAGCAGCCAAGAAAACAGTCAATACAATGAGCAGTTCTTC	CASSQENSQYNEQFF
TRBJ1-1	TRBV5-5	NA	NA	TGTGCCAGCACCCCCTTTGAGGGGAGTTACCTGATGAACACTGAAGCTTTCTTT	CASTPFEGSYLMNTEAFF
TRBJ1-2	TRBV5-1	NA	NA	TGCGCCAGCAGCCCTCGGACAGAGGAGAAGAACTATGGCTACACCTTC	CASSPRTEEKNYGYTF
TRBJ2-2	TRBV7-7	NA	NA	TGTGCCAGCAGCCAAATGTACGGGGGAAGTCCCTCGTACACCGGGGAGCTGTTTTTT	CASSQMYGGSPSYTGELFF
TRBJ1-3	TRBV12-3/TRBV12-4	NA	few	TGTGCCAGCAGCAAAATCCTCTTGGCCATATATTTT	CASSKILLAIYF
TRBJ2-3	TRBV5-1	TRBD1	NA	TGCGCCAGCAGCCAGACAGGGGGTAAAGATACGCAGTATTTT	CASSQTGGKDTQYF
TRBJ1-6	TRBV11-2	NA	NA	TGTGCCAGCACCCAGGTGAAGGGGGATAATTCACCCCTCCACTTT	CASTQVKGDNSPLHF
TRBJ1-6	TRBV6-4	NA	NA	TGTGCCAGCAGTGCTGACCACTATAATTCACCCCTCCACTTT	CASSADHYNSPLHF
TRBJ2-3	TRBV5-6	NA	NA	TGTGCCAGCAGGATCGGGACACTGGCAGATACGCAGTATTTT	CASRIGTLADTQYF
TRBJ1-2	TRBV23-1	TRBD1	NA	TGCGCCAGCAGAAAGACCGGGACAGCTAACTATGGCTACACCTTC	CASRKTGTANYGYTF
TRBJ1-2	TRBV20-1	NA	NA	TGCAGTGCTAGTCCGGGACGAGGCTATGGCTACACCTTC	CSASPGRGYGYTF
TRBJ1-5	TRBV10-3	TRBD1	NA	TGTGCCATCAGCATGGGACAGGATAGCAATCAGCCCCAGCATTTT	CAISMGQDSNQPQHF
TRBJ1-4	TRBV7-9	TRBD1	few	TGTGCCAATGGGGAAGGGACAGATCCTCGTTTT	CANGEGTDPRF
TRBJ2-1	TRBV7-7	NA	few	TGTGCCAGCAGCTTATGGGCCCCAGGGGCGAACAATGAGCAGTTCTTC	CASSLWAPGANNEQFF
TRBJ2-7	TRBV10-3	NA	few	TGTGCCATCACCGACTACGAGCAGTACTTC	CAITDYEQYF
TRBJ1-2	TRBV15	NA	NA	TGTGCCACCAGCGGTGGCGGCCGCACGAGTCAAGGCTACACCTTC	CATSGGGRTSQGYTF
TRBJ1-1	TRBV25-1	NA	few	TGTGCCAGCAGAACTAATGGCGGCGCTGAAGCTTTCTTT	CASRTNGGAEAFF
TRBJ1-1	TRBV12-3/TRBV12-4	TRBD1	NA	TGTGCCAGCAGCCAAATGACAGGGGGCAGAACTGAAGCTTTCTTT	CASSQMTGGRTEAFF
TRBJ1-1	TRBV20-1	TRBD1	few	TGCAGTGCTCGTACACTGACAGGGTCGAACACTGAAGCTTTCTTT	CSARTLTGSNTEAFF
TRBJ1-1	TRBV5-1	NA	NA	TGCGCCAGCAGCTTGTCATGGGTGAACACTGAAGCTTTCTTT	CASSLSWVNTEAFF
TRBJ2-7	TRBV3-1	TRBD1	NA	TGTGCCAGCAGCCAGTCGGGACAGCTGTACGAGCAGTACTTC	CASSQSGQLYEQYF